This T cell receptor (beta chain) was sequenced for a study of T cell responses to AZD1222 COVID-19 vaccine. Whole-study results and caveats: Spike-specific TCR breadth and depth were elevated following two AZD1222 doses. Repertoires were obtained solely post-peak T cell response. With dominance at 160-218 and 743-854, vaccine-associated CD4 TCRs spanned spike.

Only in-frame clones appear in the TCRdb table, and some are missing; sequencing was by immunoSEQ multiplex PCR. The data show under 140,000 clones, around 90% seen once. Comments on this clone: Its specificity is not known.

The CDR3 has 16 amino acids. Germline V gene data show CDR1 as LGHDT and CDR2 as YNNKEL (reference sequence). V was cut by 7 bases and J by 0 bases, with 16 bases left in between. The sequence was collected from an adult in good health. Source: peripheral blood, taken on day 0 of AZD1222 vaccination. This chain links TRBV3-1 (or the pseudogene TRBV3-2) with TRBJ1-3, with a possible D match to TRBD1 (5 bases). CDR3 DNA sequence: TGTGCCAGCACCAAATCGACAGCTATCTCTGGAAACACCATATATTTT. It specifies CASTKSTAISGNTIYF.